The 7 T cell receptor beta chains below all came from one sample that was sequenced in a study of cytomegalovirus exposure and HLA in healthy donors. The study ran its PCR with 60 Vbeta and 13 Jbeta primers. Data came from immunoSEQ multiplex PCR; TCRdb stores just in-frame clones and leaves some out. The sample gives about 200,000 clones, under 85% of which show up once; less than 2% is in the top ten. The sequenced sample consisted of PBMCs. The receptors come from a middle-aged man in good health and CMV-seronegative.

This clone was counted between two and nine times. The chain employs TRBV7-6 and TRBJ2-2, with D possibly being TRBD1 (6 bases). Germline V gene sequence: CDR1 SGHVS, CDR2 FNYEAQ. Trimming left V 5 bases short and J 7 bases short, with 11 bases between. The CDR3 is 13 residues long. CDR3 DNA: TGTGCCAGCAGCATACAGGGTATCGGGGAGCTGTTTTTT. The encoded protein is CASSIQGIGELFF.

The chain has TRBV7-9 and TRBJ2-1, with 12 nucleotides matching TRBD2. The CDR3 has 16 amino acids. V shed 6 bases and J 6 bases; nucleotides not matched to a gene: 9. Germline V gene data show CDR1 as SEHNR and CDR2 as FQNEAQ (reference sequence). The CDR3 DNA reads TGTGCCAGCAGGAAAACACTAGCGGGAGGTGGCAATGAGCAGTTCTTC. As protein: CASRKTLAGGGNEQFF.

The gene calls are TRBV4-1 and TRBJ2-1, with a possible D match to TRBD1 (5 bases). CDR1 is MGHRA, CDR2 YSYEKL, per germline. Trimming shortened V by 0 bases and J by 8 bases, and 14 bases separated the two germline ends. The CDR3 sequence is 15 residues long. The CDR3, as DNA: TGCGCCAGCAGCCAAGATCCGACGCAAGGGGATGAGCAGTTCTTC. Translating it yields CASSQDPTQGDEQFF.

This clone was observed a few times. The genes are TRBV10-3 and TRBJ2-7; possible D gene TRBD1, 6 bases. Per the germline V gene, CDR1 is ENHRY and CDR2 is SYGVKD. V was shortened by 8 bases and J by 3 bases, with 14 bases between the two germline ends. The length of the CDR3 is 13 residues. CDR3 protein: CAIGGQRNYEQYF. The CDR3, as DNA: TGTGCCATCGGAGGACAGAGGAACTACGAGCAGTACTTC.

The chain uses TRBV10-2 and TRBJ2-2; weak D call: TRBD1 (6 bases). The CDR3 has 14 residues. Germline CDR1 and CDR2: WSHSY and SAAADI. Trimming shortened V by 3 bases and J by 8 bases, and 13 bases separated the two germline ends. The CDR3 loop reads CASSDGQPTGELFF. The CDR3 DNA sequence: TGCGCCAGCAGTGATGGACAGCCCACGGGGGAGCTGTTTTTT.

This clone has a handful of counts. The chain combines TRBV28 with TRBJ1-4; 8 nucleotides align to TRBD1. The J segment lost 9 bases and the V segment lost 2 bases, leaving 5 bases of the junction unmatched. Germline CDR1 reads MDHEN; CDR2 reads SYDVKM. The CDR3 contains 14 residues. CDR3 nucleotides: TGTGCCAGCAGTTTACCTAGGACAGGGAAAAAACTGTTTTTT. It codes for CASSLPRTGKKLFF.

The chain is built from TRBV7-3 and TRBJ2-7, with 8 bases that match TRBD1. CDR1 is SGHTA, CDR2 FQGTGA, per germline. V lost 4 bases and J lost 5; bases outside the gene matches: 13. The CDR3 is made up of 16 amino acids. CDR3 residues: CASSSAPGQGTDEQYF. The CDR3 DNA is TGTGCCAGCAGCTCCGCCCCCGGACAGGGTACCGACGAGCAGTACTTC.